The 3 T cell receptor beta chains given below trace back to one sample, sequenced in a study of CD4 T cells in relation to SARS-CoV-2 and coronaviruses. Sequenced by immunoSEQ multiplex PCR; TCRdb stores in-frame clones only, minus some. The sample consists of about 11,000 clones, 81% of them appearing once. These receptors have no identified antigens. CD4+ T cells from unexposed donors were obtained before the COVID-19 pandemic (2011-2018). Isolation of CD4+ T cells took place after nine to ten days in culture. The sample taken for sequencing was CD4+ T cells from PBMCs, cultured in vitro. The source of these receptors is a human donor in good health.

This chain links TRBV4-1 with TRBJ2-7; 8 bases line up with TRBD1. CDR1 and CDR2 from the germline V gene are MGHRA and YSYEKL. The CDR3 is 18 amino acids. Germline trimming cut 1 base from V and 1 base from J; bases unmatched to any gene: 12. CDR3 residues: CASSQGSGQGRGSYEQYF. As DNA, the CDR3 is TGCGCCAGCAGCCAAGGGAGCGGACAGGGCAGGGGATCCTACGAGCAGTACTTC.

This clone was found once. The chain employs TRBV6-5 and TRBJ1-3; D remains ambiguous. Between the trimmed V and J ends, which lost 6 bases and 0 bases, there was a span of 12 bases. Germline CDR1 and CDR2: MNHEY and SVGAGI. The CDR3 spans 15 residues. The CDR3 sequence: CASRRTVSSGNTIYF. The CDR3 region has the DNA TGTGCCAGCAGACGGACGGTGAGCTCTGGAAACACCATATATTTT.

The chain has TRBV29-1 and TRBJ2-7; 7 positions match TRBD1. The germline CDR1 and CDR2 sequences are SQVTM and ANQGSEA. V was pared by 0 bases and J by 4 bases, with 12 bases of the junction left unmatched. The CDR3 has 16 amino acids. For the CDR3, the DNA is TGCAGCGTTGAAGATTACGCACGACAGGGTGGGTACGAGCAGTACTTC. Translation gives CSVEDYARQGGYEQYF.